One sample yielded the 4 T cell receptor beta chains listed below, sequenced in a study of blood T cell repertoires in COVID-19 (dated by TCRdb to about 2020). The library was produced with the immunoSEQ multiplex PCR assay. In TCRdb, the immuneACCESS table is reduced to in-frame sequences with V and J assigned. These tables do not hold every clone; where another copy was compared, an unresolved V gene accounts for under half, and the others remain unexplained. The sample profile shows 140,000 to 150,000 clones; roughly 86% of them were found once. The ten largest clones add up to about 2.5% of the sample. The sample consisted of peripheral blood. The source of these receptors is a human donor in a cohort sampled during active COVID-19.

CDR3 nucleotide sequence: TGTGCCTCTGGGGGGGGGACGCCACAAGAGACCCAGTACTTC. Translation gives CASGGGTPQETQYF. The chain has TRBV19 and TRBJ2-5; 7 nucleotides line up with TRBD2. The V segment lost 11 bases and the J segment 2 bases; nucleotides outside the gene matches: 11. The CDR3 covers 14 residues. Germline-derived CDR1 and CDR2 are LNHDA and SQIVND (reference sequence).

The V call is TRBV27, the J call TRBJ2-7; 7 nucleotides match TRBD1. Germline CDR1 MNHEY, CDR2 SMNVEV (reference sequence). CDR3 size: 13 residues. Unmatched junction bases numbered 1, after V lost 2 bases and J lost 3 bases. CDR3 protein: CASSLGTDYEQYF. The DNA for the CDR3 is TGTGCCAGCAGTTTAGGGACAGACTACGAGCAGTACTTC.

This sequence joins TRBV19 and TRBJ1-1; 8 positions agree with TRBD1. The J segment lost 7 bases and the V segment lost 6 bases, leaving 7 bases of the junction unmatched. This CDR3 region has 13 residues. Germline loops: CDR1 LNHDA, CDR2 SQIVND (reference sequence). CDR3 in DNA: TGTGCCAGTAGCCTAAACAGGGGGAGTGAAGCTTTCTTT. This translates into CASSLNRGSEAFF.

The sample holds a few counts of this clone. The chain uses TRBV2 and TRBJ1-4, with D uncertain. With 5 bases removed from V and 1 base from J, the gap between germline ends came to 11 bases. The CDR3 length is 15 residues. Germline CDR1 and CDR2: SNHLY and FYNNEI. DNA of the CDR3: TGTGCCAGCAGTCTCGAGTTCGGAACTAATGAAAAACTGTTTTTT. Translating gives CASSLEFGTNEKLFF.